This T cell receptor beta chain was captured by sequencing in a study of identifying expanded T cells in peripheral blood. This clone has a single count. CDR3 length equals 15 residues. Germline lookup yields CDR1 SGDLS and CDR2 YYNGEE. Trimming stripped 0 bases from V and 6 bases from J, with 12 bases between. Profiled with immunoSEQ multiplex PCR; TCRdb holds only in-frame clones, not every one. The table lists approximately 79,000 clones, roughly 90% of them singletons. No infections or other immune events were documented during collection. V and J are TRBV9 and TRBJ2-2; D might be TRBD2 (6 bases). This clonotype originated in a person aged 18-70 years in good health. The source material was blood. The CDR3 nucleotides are TGTGCCAGCAGCGTAGAGTCATGGGAGGCCGGGGAGCTGTTTTTT. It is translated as CASSVESWEAGELFF.